The present TCR beta chain was sequenced within a study of blood T cell repertoires in COVID-19. V was cut by 3 bases and J by 1 base, with 12 bases left in between. The CDR3 runs to 15 residues. Germline CDR1 is KGHSH and CDR2 is LQKENI. Sequencing was performed with immunoSEQ multiplex PCR; in TCRdb, only in-frame clones are kept and a portion is missing. The table includes under 85,000 clones, 70% to 85% detected once. Sequencing was performed on peripheral blood. The clonotype originates from a human donor in a cohort sampled during active COVID-19. The rearrangement links TRBV18 to TRBJ1-1, with D tentatively TRBD1 (6 bases). Written as DNA, the CDR3 is TGTGCCAGCTCACCCCGGACAGTTTCGAACACTGAAGCTTTCTTT. Translated, it gives CASSPRTVSNTEAFF.